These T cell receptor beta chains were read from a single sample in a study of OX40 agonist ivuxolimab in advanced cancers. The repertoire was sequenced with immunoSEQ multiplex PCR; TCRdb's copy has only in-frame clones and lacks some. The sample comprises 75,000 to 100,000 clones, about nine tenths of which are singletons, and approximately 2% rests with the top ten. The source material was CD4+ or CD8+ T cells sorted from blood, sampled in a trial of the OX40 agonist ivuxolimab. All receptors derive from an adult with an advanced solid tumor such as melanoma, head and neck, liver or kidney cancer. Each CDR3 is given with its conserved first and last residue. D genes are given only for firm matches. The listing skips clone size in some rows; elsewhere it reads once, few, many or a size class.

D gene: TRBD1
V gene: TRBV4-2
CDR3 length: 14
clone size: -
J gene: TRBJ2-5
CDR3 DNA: TGTGCCAGCAGCCTAGGACAGGGAGCAGAGACCCAGTACTTC
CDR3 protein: CASSLGQGAETQYF

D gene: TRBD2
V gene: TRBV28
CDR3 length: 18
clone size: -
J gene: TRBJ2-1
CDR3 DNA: TGTGCCAGCAGTTCAGCCGACTTTGTGGCGGGAGGAAACAATGAGCAGTTCTTC
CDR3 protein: CASSSADFVAGGNNEQFF

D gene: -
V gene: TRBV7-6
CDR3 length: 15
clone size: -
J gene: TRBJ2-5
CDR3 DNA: TGTGCCAGCAGCCCAACTTGGTCGAGCCAAGAGACCCAGTACTTC
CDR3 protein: CASSPTWSSQETQYF

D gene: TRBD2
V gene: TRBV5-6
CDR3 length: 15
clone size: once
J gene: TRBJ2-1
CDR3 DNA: TGTGCCAGCAGCTTGTTGCGGGAGGGATCGGATGAGCAGTTCTTC
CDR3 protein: CASSLLREGSDEQFF

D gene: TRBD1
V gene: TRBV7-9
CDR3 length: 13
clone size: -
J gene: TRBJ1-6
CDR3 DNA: TGTGCCAGCAGCCGACAGGGAGGCTCACCCCTCCACTTT
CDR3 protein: CASSRQGGSPLHF

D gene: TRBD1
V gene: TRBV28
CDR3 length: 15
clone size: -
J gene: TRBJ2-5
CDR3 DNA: TGTGCCAGCAGTCTGGACAGGGGATCAAGAGAGACCCAGTACTTC
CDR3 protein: CASSLDRGSRETQYF

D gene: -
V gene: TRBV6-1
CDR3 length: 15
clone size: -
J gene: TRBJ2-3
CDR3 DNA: TGTGCCAGCAGTGCTAAGGGGGTTAGCACAGATACGCAGTATTTT
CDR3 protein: CASSAKGVSTDTQYF

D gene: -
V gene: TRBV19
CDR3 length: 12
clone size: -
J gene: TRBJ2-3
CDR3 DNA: TGTGCCAGTAGTAAAAGCACAGATACGCAGTATTTT
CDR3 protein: CASSKSTDTQYF

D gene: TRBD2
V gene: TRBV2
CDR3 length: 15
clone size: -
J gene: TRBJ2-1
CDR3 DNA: TGTGCCAGCAGTCTGACCGGGACTAGCACCAATGAGCAGTTCTTC
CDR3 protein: CASSLTGTSTNEQFF

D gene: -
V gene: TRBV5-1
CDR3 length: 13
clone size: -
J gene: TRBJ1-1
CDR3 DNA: TGCGCCAGCAGCCCCGGGCCAAACACTGAAGCTTTCTTT
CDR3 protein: CASSPGPNTEAFF

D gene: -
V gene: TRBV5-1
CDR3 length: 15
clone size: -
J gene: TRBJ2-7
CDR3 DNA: TGCGCCAGCAGCCAAGATGGGACCGGAGCCTACGAGCAGTACTTC
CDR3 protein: CASSQDGTGAYEQYF

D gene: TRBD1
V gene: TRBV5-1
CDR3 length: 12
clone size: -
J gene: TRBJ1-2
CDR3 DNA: TGCGCCAGCAGCTACGGACAGGGGGGAGACACCTTC
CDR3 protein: CASSYGQGGDTF

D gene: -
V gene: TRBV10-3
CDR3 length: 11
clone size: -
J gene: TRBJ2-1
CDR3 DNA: TGTGCCACCAACCCACAGGGGACTTGGTTCTTC
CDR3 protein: CATNPQGTWFF

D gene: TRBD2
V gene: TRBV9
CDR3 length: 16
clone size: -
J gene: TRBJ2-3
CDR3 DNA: TGTGCCAGCAGCAGAAAGACTAGCGGGGGACCAGATACGCAGTATTTT
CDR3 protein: CASSRKTSGGPDTQYF

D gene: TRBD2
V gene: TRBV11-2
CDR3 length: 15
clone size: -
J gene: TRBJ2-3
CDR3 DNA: TGTGCCAGCAGCTCCCTGACTAGCGGGAGCGGCACGCAGTATTTT
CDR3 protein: CASSSLTSGSGTQYF

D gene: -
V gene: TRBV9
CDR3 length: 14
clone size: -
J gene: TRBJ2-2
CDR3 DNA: TGTGCCAGCAGCGTATTCAGAGGCACCGGGGAGCTGTTTTTT
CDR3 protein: CASSVFRGTGELFF

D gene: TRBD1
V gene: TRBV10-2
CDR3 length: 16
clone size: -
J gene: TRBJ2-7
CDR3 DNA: TGCGCCAGCAGTGAGTCGAAGTCGACAGGGAGAAGCGAGCAGTACTTC
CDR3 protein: CASSESKSTGRSEQYF

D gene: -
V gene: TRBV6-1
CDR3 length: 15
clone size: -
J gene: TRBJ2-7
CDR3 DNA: TGTGCCAGCAGTGAAACGGCTAGCGTTGAATACGAGCAGTACTTC
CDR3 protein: CASSETASVEYEQYF

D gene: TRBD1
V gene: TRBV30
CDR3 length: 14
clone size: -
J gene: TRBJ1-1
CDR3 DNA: TGTGCCTGGAGTGCGGGAGGGGGCCTAACTGAAGCTTTCTTT
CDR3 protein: CAWSAGGGLTEAFF

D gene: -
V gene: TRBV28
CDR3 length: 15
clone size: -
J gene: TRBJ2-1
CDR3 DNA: TGTGCCAGCAGTAATGGGGGGTACAGTCACAATGAGCAGTTCTTC
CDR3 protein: CASSNGGYSHNEQFF

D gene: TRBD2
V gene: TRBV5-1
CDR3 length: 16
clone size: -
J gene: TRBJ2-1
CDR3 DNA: TGCGCCAGCAGCCGCGTTACTAGCGGGGGAGGCAATGAGCAGTTCTTC
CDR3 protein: CASSRVTSGGGNEQFF

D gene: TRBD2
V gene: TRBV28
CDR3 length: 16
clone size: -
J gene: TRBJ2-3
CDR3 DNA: TGTGCCAGCGCCCCCGCGGGGAGCGGGAGCGGAGATACGCAGTATTTT
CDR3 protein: CASAPAGSGSGDTQYF

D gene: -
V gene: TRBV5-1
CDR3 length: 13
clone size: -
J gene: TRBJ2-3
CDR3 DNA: TGCGCCAGCAGCTTGGTAGGGGGGGATACGCAGTATTTT
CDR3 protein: CASSLVGGDTQYF

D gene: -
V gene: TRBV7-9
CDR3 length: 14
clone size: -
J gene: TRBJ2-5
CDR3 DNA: TGTGCCAGCAGCATAGAGGACCGAGGGGAGACCCAGTACTTC
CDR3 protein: CASSIEDRGETQYF

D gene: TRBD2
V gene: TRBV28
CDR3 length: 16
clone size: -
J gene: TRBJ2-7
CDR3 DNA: TGTGCCAGCAGTTCCGGTGGGCTAGCGGGAGAGTACGGGCAGTACTTC
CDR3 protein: CASSSGGLAGEYGQYF